The 2 T cell receptor beta chains listed next were all sequenced from one sample in a study of T cells in Graves' hyperthyroidism and ophthalmopathy. Using RNA transcripts as the source, TCR beta CDR3 regions were amplified. Initially, a first-round RT-PCR of the TCR CDR3 employed the HTBI primer set. TCRdb fed the multiplex PCR reads into MiXCR, producing one record per CDR3 protein. The sample has 750,000 to 900,000 distinct CDR3 sequences; roughly 40% are singletons. The sample taken for sequencing was blood. All receptors come from a man younger than 35 with Graves' hyperthyroidism.

The chain carries TRBV5-6 and TRBJ1-5; 8 bases are a match to TRBD1. The length of the CDR3 is 15 residues. The V and J ends lost 1 base and 7 bases, in that order; junction bases with no gene match: 7. Germline-derived CDR1 and CDR2 are SGHDT and YYEEEE. The chain's CDR3 is CASSLMDREGQPQHF. The DNA for the CDR3 is TGTGCCAGCAGCTTGATGGACAGGGAAGGACAGCCCCAGCATTTT.

This clonotype was seen more than once but under ten times. The CDR3 protein is CASKPGQTTPNTEAFF. CDR3 DNA: TGTGCCAGTAAGCCGGGGCAGACCACGCCGAACACTGAAGCTTTCTTT. The chain recombines TRBV19 with TRBJ1-1, with D tentatively TRBD1 (5 bases). The CDR3 runs to 16 residues. The V end lost 7 bases, the J end lost 1 base, and 19 bases lay between the germline ends. The V gene's germline CDR1 is LNHDA and CDR2 SQIVND (reference sequence).